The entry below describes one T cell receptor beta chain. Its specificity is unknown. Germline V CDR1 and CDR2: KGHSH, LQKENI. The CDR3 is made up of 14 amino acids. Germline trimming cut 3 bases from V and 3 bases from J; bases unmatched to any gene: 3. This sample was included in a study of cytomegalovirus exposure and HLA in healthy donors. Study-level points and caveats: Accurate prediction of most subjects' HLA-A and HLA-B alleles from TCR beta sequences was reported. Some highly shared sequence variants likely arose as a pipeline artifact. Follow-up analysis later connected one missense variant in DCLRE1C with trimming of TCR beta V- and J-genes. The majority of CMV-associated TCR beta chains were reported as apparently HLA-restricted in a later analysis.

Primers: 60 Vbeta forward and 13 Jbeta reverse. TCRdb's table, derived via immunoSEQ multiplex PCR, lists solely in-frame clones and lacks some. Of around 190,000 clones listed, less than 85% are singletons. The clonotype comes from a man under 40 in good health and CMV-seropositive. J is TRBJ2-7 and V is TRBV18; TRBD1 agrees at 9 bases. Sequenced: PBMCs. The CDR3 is CASSPTGGGYEQYF. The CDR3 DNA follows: TGTGCCAGCTCACCGACAGGGGGGGGCTACGAGCAGTACTTC.